The next 2 T cell receptor beta chains were all read from a single sample in a study of PD-L1 blockade in urothelial cancer. The repertoire was sequenced with immunoSEQ multiplex PCR; TCRdb's copy has only in-frame clones and lacks some. In the table there are some 31,000 clones, around four fifths of which are singletons. The sample's time point: peripheral blood 6 weeks after treatment start. The sample was PBMCs, taken around atezolizumab (anti-PD-L1) treatment. All receptors derive from an older man with urothelial cancer.

The rearrangement joins TRBV6-5 to TRBJ1-2; D possibly corresponds to TRBD1 (5 bases). The CDR3 has 13 residues. The germline V gene has CDR1 MNHEY and CDR2 SVGAGI. Trimming removed 6 bases from V and 0 bases from J, with 8 bases in between. The CDR3: CASRRDANYGYTF. Written as DNA, the CDR3 is TGTGCCAGCAGGCGGGACGCTAACTATGGCTACACCTTC.

The genes are TRBV7-9 and TRBJ1-1; D remains ambiguous. Trimming took 5 bases from V and 5 from J, leaving 18 bases between them. Germline V CDR1 and CDR2: SEHNR, FQNEAQ (reference sequence). This CDR3 spans 15 amino acids. The DNA of the CDR3 is TGTGCCAGCAGCGCACAACCCGTTTTGAGGACTGAAGCTTTCTTT. This encodes CASSAQPVLRTEAFF.